This entry features one T cell receptor (beta chain) sequence. This clonotype was counted between two and nine times. There is no known antigen for this receptor. There are no base qualities to consult, and no much larger clone falls within one base. The data were obtained in a study of identical twins listed by TCRdb under 2016. A note on the overall study: To test whether fetal clonotypes persist, this study deep-sequenced TCR alpha and beta repertoires from monozygotic twins, from unrelated adults of various ages, and from cord blood. To rule out contamination, the twin experiments were replicated at different times with different library preparation protocols. Overall study results and their limits: Compared with coincidental sharing between unrelated individuals, out-of-frame TCR alpha sequences shared between twins showed an excess of sequences with low generation probability. Because the same donors could not be followed over many years, conclusions were based on cross-sectional statistical analysis. Invariant T cells such as MAIT and iNKT could partly confound zero-insertion analyses, though diverse VJ usage argued against this for most clonotypes. A weaker excess of twin sharing was found in beta out-of-frame sequences because the signal-to-noise ratio was lowered by fewer shared sequences. Recombination models systematically underestimated out-of-frame TCR alpha sharing in monozygotic twins but agreed with sharing between unrelated individuals. Fewer insertions were carried by abundant cord blood beta clonotypes; a weaker similar trend was observed in young adult naive repertoires, while no such trend was observed in memory repertoires.

The germline V and J ends show losses of 0 bases and 3 bases respectively, and no gene match explains 6 bases of the junction. From the cysteine through the phenylalanine, the CDR3 covers 16 amino acids. This entry keeps only the CDR3 DNA: 48 bases, framed from base 1. The germline V gene specifies LGHNT as CDR1 and FRNRAP as CDR2. All donors were healthy Caucasians. The library was generated by 5' RACE. Reads for this sample came from an Illumina HiSeq 2000. A universal primer binding site was added through template switching, and the final cDNA carried a unique molecular identifier so that TCR cDNA molecules could be counted accurately. Specific primers in the conserved constant-segment region were used to synthesize first-strand cDNA for the TCR alpha and beta chains. To control for contamination, every cDNA library was double barcoded, receiving both a SMART-Mk sample barcode and Illumina barcodes. TruSeq adapter sequences, together with Illumina sample barcodes, were added in two successive PCR steps. Sequencing of the TCR alpha and beta cDNA libraries was done on the Illumina HiSeq platform using custom primers. In the source study's methods: MiGEC was used to process raw reads and extract unique molecular identifiers, and MiXCR was used to find CDR3 positions. For each individual, recombination models were inferred using an EM algorithm with the repgenHMM and IGoR tools. Shared clonotypes were analyzed with the tcR package in R, and sharing was normalized by the product of cloneset sizes. Out-of-frame nonproductive sequences were analyzed to study raw recombination free of thymic and clonal selection effects. The raw public reads went through TCRdb reprocessing: fastp at Q25, MiXCR clone calling, in-frame beta chains kept. Every distinct CDR3 protein forms one entry, paired with its most common genes and DNA. None of the V and J calls come from the authors' own analysis; TCRdb made them. The sample yields 1.5 million to 2 million distinct CDR3 sequences; around a third were counted once. Of the sample, 0.25% to 0.3% falls within the top ten clones.

The sample taken for sequencing was cord blood. The rearranged chain carries TRBV12-5 and TRBJ2-5; TRBD1 agrees with 8 junctional bases. The sequence came from a newborn girl in good health. The DNA sequence reads TGTGCTAGTGGTTTGGTACCGACAGGGGCGAAAGAGACCCAGTACTTC. It encodes CASGLVPTGAKETQYF.